The 17 T cell receptor beta chains below all came from one sample that was sequenced in a study of T cell responses to AZD1222 COVID-19 vaccine. Method: immunoSEQ multiplex PCR; TCRdb's copy keeps in-frame clones and lacks some. The table lists under 150,000 clones. Sequencing was performed on peripheral blood. All receptors come from an adult in good health.

V gene TRBV5-4 combines with J gene TRBJ1-2; D is unclear. There are 15 residues in the CDR3. Trimming stripped 6 bases from V and 4 bases from J, with 19 bases between. CDR1 is SGHNT and CDR2 is YYREEE in the germline V gene (reference sequence). The CDR3 coding sequence is TGTGCCAGCACCCTCGACAAGGCCACTTTCTATGGCTACACCTTC. Protein sequence: CASTLDKATFYGYTF.

J is TRBJ1-2 and V is TRBV6-6; possibly TRBD1 for D (6 bases). The germline CDR1 and CDR2 sequences are MNHNY and SVGAGI (reference sequence). The CDR3 contains 14 residues. The ends were cut back, 10 bases at V and 4 bases at J, with 19 bases in the middle. This chain's CDR3 is CATSPGQITYGYTF. CDR3 bases: TGTGCCACCTCACCCGGACAGATTACCTATGGCTACACCTTC.

The chain joins TRBV4-1 to TRBJ1-1; D is perhaps TRBD1 (6 bases). The ends were cut back, 0 bases at V and 5 bases at J, with 19 bases in the middle. Germline CDR1 is MGHRA and CDR2 is YSYEKL. The CDR3 has 17 residues. In DNA form, the CDR3 reads TGCGCCAGCAGCCAAGAGCAGGGGCTGATCGGGGGAACTGAAGCTTTCTTT. This codes for CASSQEQGLIGGTEAFF.

The V gene is TRBV5-1, the J gene TRBJ2-3; 7 bases align to TRBD2. The V gene end was trimmed by 4 bases and the J gene end by 1 base; junction bases not matched to a gene: 9. The CDR3 extends over 16 amino acids. CDR1 and CDR2 (germline): SGHRS, YFSETQ. The chain's CDR3 is CASSPGRLAGTDTQYF. The DNA of the CDR3 is TGCGCCAGCAGCCCTGGACGGCTAGCGGGCACAGATACGCAGTATTTT.

V gene TRBV6-5 combines with J gene TRBJ2-2; D gene ambiguous. Looked up from germline, CDR1 is MNHEY and CDR2 is SVGAGI. The V and J ends lost 2 bases and 1 base respectively, with 11 bases between them. This CDR3 has 16 amino acids. In DNA form, the CDR3 reads TGTGCCAGCAGTTACGATATGGGAAGGAACACCGGGGAGCTGTTTTTT. It codes for CASSYDMGRNTGELFF.

V usage is TRBV18 and J usage is TRBJ1-2; 9 nucleotides match TRBD1. CDR1 is KGHSH and CDR2 is LQKENI in the germline V gene. This CDR3 is built from 15 residues. V lost 0 bases to trimming and J lost 8 bases; unmatched junction nucleotides: 7. The CDR3 nucleotides are TGTGCCAGCTCACCACCGGGACAGGGTGCCCTGGGCTACACCTTC. It is translated as CASSPPGQGALGYTF.

The chain employs TRBV7-9 and TRBJ1-2; weak D call: TRBD1 (5 bases). Trimming left V 0 bases short and J 8 bases short, with 10 bases between. This CDR3 has 13 amino acids. CDR1 and CDR2 (germline): SEHNR, FQNEAQ (reference sequence). DNA of the CDR3: TGTGCCAGCAGCTTAGCCGGGACGAGGGGCTACACCTTC. Amino acid sequence: CASSLAGTRGYTF.

V usage is TRBV28 and J usage is TRBJ1-5; no reliable D call. This CDR3 has 13 residues. The V end was cut by 8 bases, the J end by 1 base, with 9 bases between. Germline lookup yields CDR1 MDHEN and CDR2 SYDVKM. The CDR3 DNA follows: TGTGCCAGCCACACACCCAGCAATCAGCCCCAGCATTTT. Translation: CASHTPSNQPQHF.

This rearrangement joins TRBV6-5 to TRBJ2-2, with a possible D match to TRBD2 (5 bases). Trimming removed 7 bases at V and 2 bases at J, with 8 bases between. The CDR3 spans 13 residues. The germline V gene has CDR1 MNHEY and CDR2 SVGAGI. In DNA, the CDR3 is TGTGCCAGCACCCCGGGAAACACCGGGGAGCTGTTTTTT. Amino acid sequence: CASTPGNTGELFF.

V and J are TRBV3-1 (or the pseudogene TRBV3-2) and TRBJ1-1; D is possibly TRBD1 (6 bases). The CDR3 loop spans 19 amino acids. V was trimmed by 0 bases and J by 4 bases, leaving 24 bases between them. Germline V lookup: CDR1 LGHDT, CDR2 YNNKEL (reference sequence). The CDR3 sequence: CASSQEGSQGPSYGTEAFF. The CDR3 DNA is TGTGCCAGCAGCCAAGAGGGTTCACAGGGACCGAGTTATGGCACTGAAGCTTTCTTT.

J is TRBJ1-3 and V is TRBV7-2; the match to TRBD1 covers 8 bases. The V gene's germline CDR1 is SGHTA and CDR2 FQGNSA. This CDR3 is 15 amino acids long. The ends lost 4 bases at V and 4 bases at J; junction bases unmatched: 6. The CDR3 here is CASSSQQGVGNTIYF. The CDR3 coding sequence is TGTGCCAGCAGCTCCCAACAGGGGGTCGGAAACACCATATATTTT.

The chain uses TRBV11-3 and TRBJ2-1; no firm D call. This CDR3 is 13 amino acids long. V was shortened by 4 bases and J by 16 bases, with 20 bases between the two germline ends. Per germline, CDR1 SGHNT and CDR2 YENEEA. CDR3 sequence: CASSSRHSALSFF. In DNA form, the CDR3 reads TGTGCCAGCAGCTCCCGACACTCAGCCCTCTCCTTCTTC.

The chain links TRBV6-4 to TRBJ2-1; tentatively, D is TRBD2 (5 bases). Trimming shortened V by 6 bases and J by 11 bases, and 20 bases separated the two germline ends. Germline values: CDR1 MRHNA, CDR2 SNTAGT. CDR3 size: 14 residues. The CDR3 protein is CASSAGGPDEQQFF. In DNA, the CDR3 is TGTGCCAGCAGCGCCGGCGGGCCGGACGAACAGCAGTTCTTC.

The chain combines TRBV29-1 with TRBJ1-4, with TRBD1 as a possible D gene (5 bases). This CDR3 has 12 amino acids. Per the germline V gene, CDR1 is SQVTM and CDR2 is ANQGSEA. V gave up 6 bases and J gave up 7 bases, with 12 bases separating them. This CDR3 is CSVIGQGEKLFF. CDR3 bases: TGCAGCGTGATAGGTCAGGGTGAAAAACTGTTTTTT.

CDR3 coding DNA: TGCGCCAGCAGCCAAGGAGATGCCAATGGGTTCGGGGAGCAGTTCTTC. It translates to CASSQGDANGFGEQFF. This chain links TRBV4-3 with TRBJ2-1; the D is unclear. V shed 1 base and J shed 10 bases, with 20 bases lying between them. Germline assignment: CDR1 LGHNA and CDR2 YSLEER. The CDR3 contains 16 residues.

This rearrangement joins TRBV4-3 to TRBJ1-3; D is undetermined. CDR3 size: 18 residues. Germline V gene sequence: CDR1 LGHNA, CDR2 YSLEER. Trimming took 0 bases from V and 0 from J, leaving 15 bases between them. CDR3 residues: CASSQDRVGYNSGNTIYF. CDR3 nucleotides: TGCGCCAGCAGCCAAGATCGGGTGGGGTATAACTCTGGAAACACCATATATTTT.

CDR3 in amino acids: CASSPRTGGSYEQYF. DNA for the CDR3: TGTGCCAGCAGCCCAAGGACAGGGGGCTCCTACGAGCAGTACTTC. J is TRBJ2-7 and V is TRBV7-9, with TRBD1 identical over 10 bases. The trim removed 5 bases at V and 0 bases at J, leaving 4 bases unmatched. Germline CDR1 and CDR2: SEHNR and FQNEAQ (reference sequence). The CDR3 has 15 amino acids.